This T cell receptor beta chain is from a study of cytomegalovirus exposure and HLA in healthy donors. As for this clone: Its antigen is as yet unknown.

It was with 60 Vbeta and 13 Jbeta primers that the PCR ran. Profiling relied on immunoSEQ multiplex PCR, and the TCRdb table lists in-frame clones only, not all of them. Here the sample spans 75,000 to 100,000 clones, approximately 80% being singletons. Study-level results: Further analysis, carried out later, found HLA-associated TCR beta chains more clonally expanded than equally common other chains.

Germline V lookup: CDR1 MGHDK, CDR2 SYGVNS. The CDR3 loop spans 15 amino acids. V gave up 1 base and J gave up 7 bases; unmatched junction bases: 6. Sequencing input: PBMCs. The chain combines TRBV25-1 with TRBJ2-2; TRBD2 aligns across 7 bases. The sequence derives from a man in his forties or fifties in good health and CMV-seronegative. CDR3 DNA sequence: TGTGCCAGCAGTGAATCCGGCGGGAGTCTCGGGGAGCTGTTTTTT. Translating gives CASSESGGSLGELFF.